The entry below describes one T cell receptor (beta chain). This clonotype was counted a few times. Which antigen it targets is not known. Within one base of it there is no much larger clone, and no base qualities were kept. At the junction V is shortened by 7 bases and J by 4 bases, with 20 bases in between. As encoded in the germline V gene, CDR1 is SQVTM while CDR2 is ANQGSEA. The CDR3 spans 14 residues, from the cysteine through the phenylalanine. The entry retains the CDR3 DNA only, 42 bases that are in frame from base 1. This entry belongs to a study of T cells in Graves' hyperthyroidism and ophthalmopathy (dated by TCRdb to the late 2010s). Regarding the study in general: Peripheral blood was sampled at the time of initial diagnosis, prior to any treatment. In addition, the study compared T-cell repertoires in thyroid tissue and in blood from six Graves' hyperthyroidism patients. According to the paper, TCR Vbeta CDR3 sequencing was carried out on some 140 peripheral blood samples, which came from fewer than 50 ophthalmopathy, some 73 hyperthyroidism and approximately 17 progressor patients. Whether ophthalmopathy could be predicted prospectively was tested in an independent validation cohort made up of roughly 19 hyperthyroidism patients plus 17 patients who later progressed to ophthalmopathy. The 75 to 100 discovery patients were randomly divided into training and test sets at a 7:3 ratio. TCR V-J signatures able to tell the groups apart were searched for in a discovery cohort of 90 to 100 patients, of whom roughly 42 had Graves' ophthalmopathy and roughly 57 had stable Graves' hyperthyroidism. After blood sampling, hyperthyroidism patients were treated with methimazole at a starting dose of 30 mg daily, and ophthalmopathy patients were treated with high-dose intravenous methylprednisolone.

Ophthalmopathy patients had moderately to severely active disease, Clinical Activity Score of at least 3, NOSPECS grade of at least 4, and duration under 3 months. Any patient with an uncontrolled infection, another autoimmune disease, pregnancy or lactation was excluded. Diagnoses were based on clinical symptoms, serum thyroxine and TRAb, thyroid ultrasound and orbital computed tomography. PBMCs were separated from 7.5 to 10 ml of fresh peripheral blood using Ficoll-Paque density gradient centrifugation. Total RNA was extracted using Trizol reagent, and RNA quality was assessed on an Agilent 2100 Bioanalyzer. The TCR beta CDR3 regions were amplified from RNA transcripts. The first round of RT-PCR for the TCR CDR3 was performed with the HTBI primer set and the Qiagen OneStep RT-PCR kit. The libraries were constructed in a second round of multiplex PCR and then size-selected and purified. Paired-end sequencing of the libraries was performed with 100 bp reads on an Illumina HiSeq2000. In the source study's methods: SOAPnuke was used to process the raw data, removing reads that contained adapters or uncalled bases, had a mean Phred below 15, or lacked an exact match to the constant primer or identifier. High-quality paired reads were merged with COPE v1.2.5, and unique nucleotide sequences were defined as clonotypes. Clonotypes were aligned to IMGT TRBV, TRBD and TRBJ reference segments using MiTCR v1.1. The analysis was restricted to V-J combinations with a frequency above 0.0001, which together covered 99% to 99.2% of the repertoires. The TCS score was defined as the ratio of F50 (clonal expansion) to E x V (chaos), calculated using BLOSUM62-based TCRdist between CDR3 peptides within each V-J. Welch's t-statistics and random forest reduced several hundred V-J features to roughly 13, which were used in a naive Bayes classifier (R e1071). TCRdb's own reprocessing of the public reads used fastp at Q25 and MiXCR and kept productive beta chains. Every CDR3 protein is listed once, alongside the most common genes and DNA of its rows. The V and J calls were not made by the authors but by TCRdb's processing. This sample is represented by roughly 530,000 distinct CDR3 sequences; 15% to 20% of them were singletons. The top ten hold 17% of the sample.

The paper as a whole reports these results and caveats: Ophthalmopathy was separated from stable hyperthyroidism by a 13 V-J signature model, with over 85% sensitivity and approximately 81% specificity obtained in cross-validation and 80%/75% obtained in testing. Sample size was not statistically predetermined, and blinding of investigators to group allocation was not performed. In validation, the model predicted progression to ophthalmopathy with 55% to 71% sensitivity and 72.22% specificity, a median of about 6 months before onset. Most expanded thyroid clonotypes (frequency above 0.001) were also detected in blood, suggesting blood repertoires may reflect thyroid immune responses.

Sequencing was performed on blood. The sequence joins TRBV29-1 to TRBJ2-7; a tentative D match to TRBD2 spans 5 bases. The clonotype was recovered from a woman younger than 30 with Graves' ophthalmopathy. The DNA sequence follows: TGCAGCGGGACCAGCGGACCGAATGGGTACGAGCAGTACTTC. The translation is CSGTSGPNGYEQYF.